This T cell receptor beta chain is drawn from a study of human T cells and chemical hapten exposure. Study conclusions and caveats: Given that the donors had alopecia, their immune response may differ from that seen in healthy people.

Germline V gene data show CDR1 as MDHEN and CDR2 as SYDVKM. The CDR3 covers 14 residues. Deletions cut 1 base from V and 8 bases from J, with 11 bases between. Individual cDNA molecules had unique molecular identifiers attached to them by the library. From the RACE reads, TCRdb called clonotypes with MiXCR, one entry per CDR3 protein. This table has roughly 38,000 distinct CDR3 sequences, roughly 12% appearing once. Many counts were recorded for this clonotype. Antigen specificity is unknown. Time point here: pre-sensitization, week 0. Sample treatment: therapeutic diphenylcyclopropenone sensitization with weekly scalp DPC.

V and J are TRBV28 and TRBJ1-4; no reliable D call. The sample consisted of whole blood, taken in connection with sensitization to the hapten diphenylcyclopropenone (DPC). This receptor was identified in a woman in her 30s with alopecia areata. Some clones in this sample may be carry-over from other donors' samples. CDR3 DNA sequence: TGTGCCAGCAGTTTATCGGGGTTTAGGGAAAAACTGTTTTTT. This encodes CASSLSGFREKLFF.